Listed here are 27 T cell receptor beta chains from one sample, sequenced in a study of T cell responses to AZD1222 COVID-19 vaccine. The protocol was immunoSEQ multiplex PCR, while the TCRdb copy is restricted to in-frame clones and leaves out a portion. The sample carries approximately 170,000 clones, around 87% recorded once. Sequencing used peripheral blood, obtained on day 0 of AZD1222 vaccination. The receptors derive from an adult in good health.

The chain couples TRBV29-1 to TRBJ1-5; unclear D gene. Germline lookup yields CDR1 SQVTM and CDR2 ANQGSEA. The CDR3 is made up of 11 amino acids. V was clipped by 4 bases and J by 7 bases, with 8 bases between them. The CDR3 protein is CSVGSEQPQHF. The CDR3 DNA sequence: TGCAGCGTTGGTTCGGAACAGCCCCAGCATTTT. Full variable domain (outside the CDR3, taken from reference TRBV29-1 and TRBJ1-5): SAVISQKPSRDICQRGTSLTIQCQVDSQVTMMFWYRQQPGQSLTLIATANQGSEATYESGFVIDKFPISRPNLTFSTLTVSNMSPEDSSIYLCSVGSEQPQHFGDGTRLSIL.

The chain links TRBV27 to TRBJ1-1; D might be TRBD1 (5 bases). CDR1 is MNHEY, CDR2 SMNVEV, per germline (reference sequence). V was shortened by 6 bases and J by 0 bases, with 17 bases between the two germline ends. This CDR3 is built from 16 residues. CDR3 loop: CASSLGLGQMNTEAFF. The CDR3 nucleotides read TGTGCCAGCAGCTTGGGGCTCGGTCAGATGAACACTGAAGCTTTCTTT.

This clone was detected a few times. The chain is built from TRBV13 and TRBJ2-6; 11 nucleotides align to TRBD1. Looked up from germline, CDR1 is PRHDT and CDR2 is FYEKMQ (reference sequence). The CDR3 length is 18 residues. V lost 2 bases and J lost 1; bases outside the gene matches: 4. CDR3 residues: CASSLLGTGGSGANVLTF. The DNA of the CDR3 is TGTGCCAGCAGCTTATTAGGGACAGGGGGATCTGGGGCCAACGTCCTGACTTTC.

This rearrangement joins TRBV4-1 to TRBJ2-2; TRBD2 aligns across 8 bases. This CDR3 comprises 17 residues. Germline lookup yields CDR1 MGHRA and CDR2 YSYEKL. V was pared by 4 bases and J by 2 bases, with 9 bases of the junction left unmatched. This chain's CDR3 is CASSRTPGGANTGELFF. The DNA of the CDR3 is TGCGCCAGCAGCCGGACTCCGGGGGGGGCTAACACCGGGGAGCTGTTTTTT.

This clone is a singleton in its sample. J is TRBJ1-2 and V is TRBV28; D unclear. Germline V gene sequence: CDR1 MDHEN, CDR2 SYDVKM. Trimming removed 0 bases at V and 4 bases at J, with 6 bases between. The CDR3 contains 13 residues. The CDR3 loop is CASSLWVSYGYTF. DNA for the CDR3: TGTGCCAGCAGTTTATGGGTTTCCTATGGCTACACCTTC.

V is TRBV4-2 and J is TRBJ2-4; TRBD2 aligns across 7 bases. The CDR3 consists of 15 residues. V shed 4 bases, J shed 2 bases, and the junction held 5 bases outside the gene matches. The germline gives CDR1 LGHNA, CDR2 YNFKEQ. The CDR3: CASSRETSSKNIQYF. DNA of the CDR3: TGTGCCAGCAGCCGAGAGACTAGCTCCAAAAACATTCAGTACTTC.

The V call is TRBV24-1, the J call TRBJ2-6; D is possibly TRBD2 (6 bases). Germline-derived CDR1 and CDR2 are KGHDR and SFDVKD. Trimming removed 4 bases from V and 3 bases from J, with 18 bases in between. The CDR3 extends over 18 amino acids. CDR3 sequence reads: CATSDAPGTGGGANVLTF. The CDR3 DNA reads TGTGCCACCAGTGACGCCCCAGGGACCGGGGGTGGGGCCAACGTCCTGACTTTC.

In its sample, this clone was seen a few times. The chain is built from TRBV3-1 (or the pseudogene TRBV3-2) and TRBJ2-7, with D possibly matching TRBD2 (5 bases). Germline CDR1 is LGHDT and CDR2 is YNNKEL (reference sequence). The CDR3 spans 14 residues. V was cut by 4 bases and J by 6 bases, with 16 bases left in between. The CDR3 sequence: CASSPFTGSGEQYF. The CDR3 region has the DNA TGTGCCAGCAGCCCCTTCACGGGATCTGGCGAGCAGTACTTC.

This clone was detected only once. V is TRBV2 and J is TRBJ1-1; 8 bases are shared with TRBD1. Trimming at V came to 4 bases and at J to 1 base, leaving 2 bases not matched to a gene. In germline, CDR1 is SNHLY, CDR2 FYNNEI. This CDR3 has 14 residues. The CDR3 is CASSVQGANTEAFF. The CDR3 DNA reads TGTGCCAGCAGTGTGCAGGGGGCGAACACTGAAGCTTTCTTT. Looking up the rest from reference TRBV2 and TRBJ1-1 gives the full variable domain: EPEVTQTPSHQVTQMGQEVILRCVPISNHLYFYWYRQILGQKVEFLVSFYNNEISEKSEIFDDQFSVERPDGSNFTLKIRSTKLEDSAMYFCASSVQGANTEAFFGQGTRLTVV.

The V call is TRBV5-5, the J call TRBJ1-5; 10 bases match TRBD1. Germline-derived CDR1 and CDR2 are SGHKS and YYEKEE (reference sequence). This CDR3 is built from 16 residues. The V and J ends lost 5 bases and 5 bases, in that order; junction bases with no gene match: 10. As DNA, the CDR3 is TGTGCCAGCAGTCCCGGGACAGGGGTTAGGGATCAGCCCCAGCATTTT. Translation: CASSPGTGVRDQPQHF.

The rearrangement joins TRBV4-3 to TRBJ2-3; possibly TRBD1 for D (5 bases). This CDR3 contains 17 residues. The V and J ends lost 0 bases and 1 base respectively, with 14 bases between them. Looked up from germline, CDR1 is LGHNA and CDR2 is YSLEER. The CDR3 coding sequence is TGCGCCAGCAGCCAAGAGTGGGGCCATGCCGGCACAGATACGCAGTATTTT. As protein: CASSQEWGHAGTDTQYF.

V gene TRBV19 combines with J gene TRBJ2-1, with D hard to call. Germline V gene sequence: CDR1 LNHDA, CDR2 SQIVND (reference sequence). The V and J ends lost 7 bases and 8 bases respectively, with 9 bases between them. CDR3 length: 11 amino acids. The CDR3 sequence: CASKGFDEQFF. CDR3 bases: TGTGCCAGTAAAGGGTTCGATGAGCAGTTCTTC.

The DNA of the CDR3 is TGTGCCACCAGTGATGTCCGGGGGCTTGGGGAGACCCAGTACTTC. The encoded protein is CATSDVRGLGETQYF. The rearrangement links TRBV24-1 to TRBJ2-5, with D perhaps given as TRBD1 or TRBD2 (6 bases each). Germline V gives CDR1 KGHDR, CDR2 SFDVKD. Trimming took off 3 bases at V and 5 bases at J, with 15 bases between the two ends. The CDR3 totals 15 residues.

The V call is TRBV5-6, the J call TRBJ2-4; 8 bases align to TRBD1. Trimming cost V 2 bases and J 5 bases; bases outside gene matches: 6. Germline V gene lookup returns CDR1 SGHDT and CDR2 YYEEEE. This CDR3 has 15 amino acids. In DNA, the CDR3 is TGTGCCAGCAGCTTCCAGGACAGGGTTCAAAACATTCAGTACTTC. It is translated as CASSFQDRVQNIQYF.

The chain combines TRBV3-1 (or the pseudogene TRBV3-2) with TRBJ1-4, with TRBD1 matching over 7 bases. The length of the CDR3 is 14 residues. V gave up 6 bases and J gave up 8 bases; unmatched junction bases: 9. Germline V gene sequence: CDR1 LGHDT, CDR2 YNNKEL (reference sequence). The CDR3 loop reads CASRKGGAREKLFF. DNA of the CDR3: TGTGCCAGCAGGAAAGGGGGCGCACGGGAAAAACTGTTTTTT.

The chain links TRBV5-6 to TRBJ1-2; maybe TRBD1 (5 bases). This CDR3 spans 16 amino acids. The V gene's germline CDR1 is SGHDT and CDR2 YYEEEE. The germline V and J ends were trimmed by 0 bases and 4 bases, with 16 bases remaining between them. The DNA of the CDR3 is TGTGCCAGCAGCTTGGAGCCAGCGGGTGGGGCCTATGGCTACACCTTC. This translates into CASSLEPAGGAYGYTF.

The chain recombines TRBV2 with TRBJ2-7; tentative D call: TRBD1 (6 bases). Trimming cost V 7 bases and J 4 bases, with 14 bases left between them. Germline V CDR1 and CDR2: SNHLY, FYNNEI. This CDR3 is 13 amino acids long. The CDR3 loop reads CASTPDRPYEQYV. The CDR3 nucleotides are TGTGCCAGCACCCCCGACAGGCCGTACGAGCAGTACGTC.

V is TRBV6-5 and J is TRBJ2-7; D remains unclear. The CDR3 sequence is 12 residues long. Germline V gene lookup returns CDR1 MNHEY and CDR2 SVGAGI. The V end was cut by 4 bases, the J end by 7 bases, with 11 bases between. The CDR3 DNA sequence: TGTGCCAGCAGTTCCCCCGGAAGTGAGCAGTACGTC. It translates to CASSSPGSEQYV.

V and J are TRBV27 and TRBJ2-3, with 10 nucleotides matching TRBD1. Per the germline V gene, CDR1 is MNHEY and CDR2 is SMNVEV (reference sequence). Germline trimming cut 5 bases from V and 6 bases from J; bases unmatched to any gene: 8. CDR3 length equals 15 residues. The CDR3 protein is CASSAPGQGRDTQYF. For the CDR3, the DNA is TGTGCCAGCAGTGCCCCGGGACAGGGGAGGGATACGCAGTATTTT.

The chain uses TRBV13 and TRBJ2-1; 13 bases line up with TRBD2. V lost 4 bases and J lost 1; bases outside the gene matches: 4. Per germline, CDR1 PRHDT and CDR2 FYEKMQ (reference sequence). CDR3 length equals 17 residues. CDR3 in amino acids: CASSSMGLAGSYNEQFF. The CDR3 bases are TGTGCCAGCAGCTCTATGGGACTAGCGGGGTCCTACAATGAGCAGTTCTTC.

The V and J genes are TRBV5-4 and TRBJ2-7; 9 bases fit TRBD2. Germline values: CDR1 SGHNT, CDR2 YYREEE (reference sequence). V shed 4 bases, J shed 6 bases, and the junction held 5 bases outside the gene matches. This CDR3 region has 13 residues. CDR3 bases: TGTGCCAGCAGCCACACTAGCGGGCCCGAGCAGTACTTC. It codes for CASSHTSGPEQYF.

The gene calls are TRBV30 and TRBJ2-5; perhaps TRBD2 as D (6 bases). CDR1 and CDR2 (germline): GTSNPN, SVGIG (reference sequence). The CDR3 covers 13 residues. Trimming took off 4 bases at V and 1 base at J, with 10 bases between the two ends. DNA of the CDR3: TGTGCCTGGAACCTCGGGGGCCAAGAGACCCAGTACTTC. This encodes CAWNLGGQETQYF.

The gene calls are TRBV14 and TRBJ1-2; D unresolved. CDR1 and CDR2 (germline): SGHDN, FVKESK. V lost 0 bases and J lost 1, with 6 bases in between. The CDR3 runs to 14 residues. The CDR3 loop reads CASSQDLNNYGYTF. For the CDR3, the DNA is TGTGCCAGCAGCCAAGATCTGAATAACTATGGCTACACCTTC.

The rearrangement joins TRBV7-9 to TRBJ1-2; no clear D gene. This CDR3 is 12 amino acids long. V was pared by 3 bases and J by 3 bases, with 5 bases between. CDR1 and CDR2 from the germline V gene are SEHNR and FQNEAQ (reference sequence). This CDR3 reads CASSLGHYGYTF. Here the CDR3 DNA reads TGTGCCAGCAGCTTGGGCCACTATGGCTACACCTTC.

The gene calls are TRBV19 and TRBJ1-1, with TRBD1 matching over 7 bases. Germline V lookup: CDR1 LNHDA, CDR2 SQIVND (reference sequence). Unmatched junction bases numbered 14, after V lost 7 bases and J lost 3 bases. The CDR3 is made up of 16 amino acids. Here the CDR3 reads CASTDTGARGDTEAFF. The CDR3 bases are TGTGCCAGTACCGATACAGGGGCCCGGGGCGACACTGAAGCTTTCTTT.

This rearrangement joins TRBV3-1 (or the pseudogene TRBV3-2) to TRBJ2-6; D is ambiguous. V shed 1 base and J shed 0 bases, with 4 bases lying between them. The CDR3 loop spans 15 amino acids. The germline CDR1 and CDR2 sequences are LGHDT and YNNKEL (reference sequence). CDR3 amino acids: CASSQAYSGANVLTF. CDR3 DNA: TGTGCCAGCAGCCAAGCATACTCTGGGGCCAACGTCCTGACTTTC.

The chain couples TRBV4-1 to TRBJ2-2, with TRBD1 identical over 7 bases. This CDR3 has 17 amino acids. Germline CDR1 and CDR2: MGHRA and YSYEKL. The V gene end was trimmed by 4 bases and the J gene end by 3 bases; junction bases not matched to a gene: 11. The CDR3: CASSLLSGTVYTGELFF. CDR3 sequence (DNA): TGCGCCAGCAGCCTACTTTCCGGGACAGTATACACCGGGGAGCTGTTTTTT.